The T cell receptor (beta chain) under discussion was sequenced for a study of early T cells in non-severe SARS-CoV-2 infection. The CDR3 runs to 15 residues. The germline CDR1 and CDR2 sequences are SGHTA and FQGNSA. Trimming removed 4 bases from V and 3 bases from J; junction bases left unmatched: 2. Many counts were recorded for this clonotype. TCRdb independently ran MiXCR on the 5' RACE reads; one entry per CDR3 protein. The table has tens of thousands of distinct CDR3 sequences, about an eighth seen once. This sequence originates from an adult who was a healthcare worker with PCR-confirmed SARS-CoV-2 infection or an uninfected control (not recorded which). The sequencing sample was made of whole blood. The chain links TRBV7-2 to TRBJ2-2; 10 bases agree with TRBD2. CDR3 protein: CASSSGLAYTGELFF. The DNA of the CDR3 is TGTGCCAGCAGCTCGGGACTAGCGTACACCGGGGAGCTGTTTTTT.